This T cell receptor beta chain was identified in a study of T cell responses to AZD1222 COVID-19 vaccine. Second-dose schedules of about 4 or about 12 weeks were combined. Sequencing used immunoSEQ multiplex PCR; TCRdb keeps in-frame clones, though not all of them. The data show about 80,000 clones, approximately 85% seen once. Overall study findings and caveats: The peak T cell response came first, and repertoires were sampled only after it. Unmutated variant regions are reportedly the target of nearly half of TCRs that are spike-specific. Clonal diversity was possibly underestimated, and the donors were mostly white British, with more females.

Looked up from germline, CDR1 is SQVTM and CDR2 is ANQGSEA. J was trimmed by 8 bases and V by 6 bases; bases with no gene match: 12. This CDR3 spans 13 amino acids. This clone was seen a single time. Its specificity is not known. The material sequenced was peripheral blood, taken 28 days after the second AZD1222 dose. V and J are TRBV29-1 and TRBJ1-2; 7 bases align to TRBD1. The receptor was isolated from an adult who received the AZD1222 COVID-19 vaccine. Here the CDR3 DNA reads TGCAGCGTCGTCCCCCAGACAGGGAAGGGCTACACCTTC. Its translation is CSVVPQTGKGYTF. Full variable domain (outside the CDR3, taken from reference TRBV29-1 and TRBJ1-2): SAVISQKPSRDICQRGTSLTIQCQVDSQVTMMFWYRQQPGQSLTLIATANQGSEATYESGFVIDKFPISRPNLTFSTLTVSNMSPEDSSIYLCSVVPQTGKGYTFGSGTRLTVV.